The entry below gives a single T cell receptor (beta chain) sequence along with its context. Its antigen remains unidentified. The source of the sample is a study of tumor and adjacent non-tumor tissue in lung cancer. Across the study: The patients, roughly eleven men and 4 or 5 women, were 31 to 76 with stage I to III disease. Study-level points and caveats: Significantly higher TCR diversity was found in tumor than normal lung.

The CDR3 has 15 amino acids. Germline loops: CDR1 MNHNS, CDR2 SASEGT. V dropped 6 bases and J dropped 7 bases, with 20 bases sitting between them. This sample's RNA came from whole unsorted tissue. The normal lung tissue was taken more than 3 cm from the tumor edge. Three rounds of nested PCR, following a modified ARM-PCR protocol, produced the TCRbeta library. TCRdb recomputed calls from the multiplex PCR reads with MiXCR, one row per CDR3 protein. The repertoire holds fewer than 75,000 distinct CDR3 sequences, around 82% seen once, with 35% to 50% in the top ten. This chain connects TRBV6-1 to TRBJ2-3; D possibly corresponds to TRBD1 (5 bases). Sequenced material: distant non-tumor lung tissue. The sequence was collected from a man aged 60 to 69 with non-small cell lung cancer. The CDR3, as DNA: TGTGCCAGCAGGGATTGGGGCAATTGGGCATATACGCAGTATTTT. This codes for CASRDWGNWAYTQYF.